The 9 T cell receptor beta chains reported below all come from one sample, sequenced in a study of breast tumors, draining lymph nodes, adjacent tissues. TCRdb reanalysed the multiplex PCR reads using MiXCR and keeps one entry per CDR3 protein. The sample yields 270,000 or so distinct CDR3 sequences, about 30% seen once. Breast cancer patients provided tissue from their axillary draining lymph nodes. Sample: axillary lymph node tissue. Every receptor here comes from a female donor with breast cancer. Some clones in this sample may be carry-over from other donors' samples.

The sample holds a few counts of this clonotype. CDR3: CASSHLDQEGETQYF. Here the CDR3 DNA reads TGTGCCAGCAGTCACCTGGACCAGGAGGGAGAGACCCAGTACTTC. V gene TRBV6-4 combines with J gene TRBJ2-5; D is perhaps TRBD2 (6 bases). The CDR3 runs to 15 residues. With 5 bases removed from V and 4 bases from J, the gap between germline ends came to 17 bases. Germline CDR1 reads MRHNA; CDR2 reads SNTAGT.

This clonotype was seen at least ten times. The V call is TRBV7-2, the J call TRBJ1-4, with TRBD1 matching over 9 bases. This CDR3 has 15 amino acids. The V segment lost 5 bases and the J segment 7 bases; nucleotides outside the gene matches: 8. Germline CDR1 is SGHTA and CDR2 is FQGNSA. The CDR3: CASSTNPGQGEKLFF. The CDR3 DNA follows: TGTGCCAGCAGCACCAATCCGGGACAGGGTGAAAAACTGTTTTTT.

The chain combines TRBV15 with TRBJ2-3; 13 bases fit TRBD2. The CDR3 has 16 residues. V shed 5 bases and J 11 bases; nucleotides not matched to a gene: 13. Germline loops: CDR1 LNHNV, CDR2 YYDKDF (reference sequence). The chain's CDR3 is CATSGLLAGGGGEQYF. CDR3 DNA sequence: TGTGCCACCAGCGGACTACTAGCGGGGGGGGGTGGTGAGCAGTATTTT.

The sample holds a few counts of this clonotype. This sequence joins TRBV6-5 and TRBJ2-7, with D possibly being TRBD2 (6 bases). CDR1 is MNHEY, CDR2 SVGAGI, per germline. The CDR3 has 11 residues. V gave up 11 bases and J gave up 6 bases, with 14 bases separating them. CDR3 sequence: CAGSLGGEQYF. CDR3 sequence (DNA): TGTGCCGGCTCGCTGGGGGGCGAGCAGTACTTC.

This clonotype appeared a few times. This chain joins TRBV6-1 and TRBJ1-5; possible D gene TRBD1, 5 bases. CDR1 and CDR2 (germline): MNHNS, SASEGT. The CDR3 contains 15 residues. With 3 bases removed from V and 2 bases from J, the gap between germline ends came to 11 bases. The CDR3 here is CASSDGGFGNQPQHF. CDR3 DNA: TGTGCCAGCAGTGACGGGGGTTTTGGCAATCAGCCCCAGCATTTT.

At least ten counts were recorded for this clonotype. CDR3 sequence reads: CASSQGLWDGYTF. The CDR3 nucleotides read TGTGCCAGCAGCCAAGGGTTGTGGGATGGCTACACCTTC. The chain links TRBV14 to TRBJ1-2; D is undetermined. Germline assignment: CDR1 SGHDN and CDR2 FVKESK. This CDR3 is 13 amino acids long. Trimming stripped 1 base from V and 6 bases from J, with 9 bases between.

This clonotype occurred many times. The chain links TRBV25-1 to TRBJ2-6; the D call may be TRBD1 or TRBD2 (5 bases each). Germline CDR1 reads MGHDK; CDR2 reads SYGVNS. Deletions cut 0 bases from V and 0 bases from J, with 15 bases between. The CDR3 is 19 residues long. CDR3 protein: CASSEYKGTQASGANVLTF. In DNA form, the CDR3 reads TGTGCCAGCAGTGAATATAAGGGGACGCAAGCCTCTGGGGCCAACGTCCTGACTTTC.

This chain joins TRBV5-1 and TRBJ1-1; a weak D match, TRBD1 (5 bases). The CDR3 is made up of 14 amino acids. The germline gives CDR1 SGHRS, CDR2 YFSETQ. V gave up 3 bases and J gave up 3 bases, with 12 bases separating them. In nucleotides, the CDR3 is TGCGCCAGCAGCTCCGGGACTTATCACACTGAAGCTTTCTTT. This encodes CASSSGTYHTEAFF.

Many counts were recorded for this clonotype. This rearrangement joins TRBV3-2 to TRBJ1-6. TRBV3-2 is designated a pseudogene. The CDR3 is 12 residues long. CDR3 residues: CASSQGSTPLHF. For the CDR3, the DNA is TGTGCCAGCAGCCAAGGGAGTACACCCCTCCACTTT.